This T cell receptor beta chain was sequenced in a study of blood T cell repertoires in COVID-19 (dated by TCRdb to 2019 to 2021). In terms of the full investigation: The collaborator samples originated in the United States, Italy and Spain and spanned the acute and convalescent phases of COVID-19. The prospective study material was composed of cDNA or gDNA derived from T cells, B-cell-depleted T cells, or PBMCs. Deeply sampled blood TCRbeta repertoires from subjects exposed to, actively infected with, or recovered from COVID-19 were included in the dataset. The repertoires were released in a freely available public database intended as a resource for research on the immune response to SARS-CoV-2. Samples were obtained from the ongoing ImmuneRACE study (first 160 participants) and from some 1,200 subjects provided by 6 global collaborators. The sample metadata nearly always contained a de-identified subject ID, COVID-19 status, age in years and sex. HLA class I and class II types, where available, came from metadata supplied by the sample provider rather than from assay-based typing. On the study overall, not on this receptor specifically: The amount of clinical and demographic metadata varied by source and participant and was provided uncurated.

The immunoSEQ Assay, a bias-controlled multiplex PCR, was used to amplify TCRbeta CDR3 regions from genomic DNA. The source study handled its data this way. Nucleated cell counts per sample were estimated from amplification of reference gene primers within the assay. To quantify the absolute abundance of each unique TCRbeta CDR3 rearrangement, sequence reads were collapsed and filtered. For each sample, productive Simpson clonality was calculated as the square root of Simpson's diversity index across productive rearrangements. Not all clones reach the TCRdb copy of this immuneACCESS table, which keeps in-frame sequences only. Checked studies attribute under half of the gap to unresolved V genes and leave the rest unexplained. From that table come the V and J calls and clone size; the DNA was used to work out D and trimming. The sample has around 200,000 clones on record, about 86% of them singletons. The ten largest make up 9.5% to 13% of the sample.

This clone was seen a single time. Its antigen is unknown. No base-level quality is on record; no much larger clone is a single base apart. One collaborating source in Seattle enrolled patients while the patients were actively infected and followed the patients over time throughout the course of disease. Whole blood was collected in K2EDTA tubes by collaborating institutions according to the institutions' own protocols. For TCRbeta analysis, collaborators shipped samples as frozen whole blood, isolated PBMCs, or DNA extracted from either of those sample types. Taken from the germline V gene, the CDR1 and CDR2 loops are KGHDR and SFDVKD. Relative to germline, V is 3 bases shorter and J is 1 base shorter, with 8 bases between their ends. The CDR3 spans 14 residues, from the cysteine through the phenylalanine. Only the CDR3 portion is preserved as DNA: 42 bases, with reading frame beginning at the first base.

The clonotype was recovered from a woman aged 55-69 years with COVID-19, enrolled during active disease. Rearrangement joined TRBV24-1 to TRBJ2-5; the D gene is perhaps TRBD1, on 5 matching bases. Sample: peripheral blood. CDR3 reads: CATSDTRVQETQYF. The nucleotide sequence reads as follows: TGTGCCACCAGTGATACCAGGGTCCAAGAGACCCAGTACTTC.